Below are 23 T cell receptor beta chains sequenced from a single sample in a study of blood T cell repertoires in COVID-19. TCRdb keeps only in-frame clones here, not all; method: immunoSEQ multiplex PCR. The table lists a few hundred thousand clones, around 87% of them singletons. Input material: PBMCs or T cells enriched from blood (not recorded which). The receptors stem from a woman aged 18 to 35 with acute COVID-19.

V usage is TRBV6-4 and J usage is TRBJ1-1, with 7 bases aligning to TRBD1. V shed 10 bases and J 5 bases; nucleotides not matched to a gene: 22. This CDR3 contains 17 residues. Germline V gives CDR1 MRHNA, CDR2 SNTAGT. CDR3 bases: TGTGCCACCGCTGGGGACAGCCTCTGCCGGAGAAGGACTGAAGCTTTCTTT. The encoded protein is CATAGDSLCRRRTEAFF.

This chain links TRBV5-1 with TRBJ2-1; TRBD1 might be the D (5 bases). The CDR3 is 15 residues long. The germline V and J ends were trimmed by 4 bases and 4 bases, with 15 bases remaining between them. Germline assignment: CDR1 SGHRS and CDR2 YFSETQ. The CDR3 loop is CASSTLGAGYNEQFF. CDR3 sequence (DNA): TGCGCCAGCAGCACCCTTGGGGCTGGTTACAATGAGCAGTTCTTC.

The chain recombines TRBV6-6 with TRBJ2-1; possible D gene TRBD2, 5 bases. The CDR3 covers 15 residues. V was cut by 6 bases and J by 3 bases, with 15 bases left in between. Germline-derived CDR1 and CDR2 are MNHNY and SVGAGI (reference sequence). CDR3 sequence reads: CASSLVGGGYNEQFF. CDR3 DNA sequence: TGTGCCAGCAGCCTAGTGGGCGGAGGCTACAATGAGCAGTTCTTC.

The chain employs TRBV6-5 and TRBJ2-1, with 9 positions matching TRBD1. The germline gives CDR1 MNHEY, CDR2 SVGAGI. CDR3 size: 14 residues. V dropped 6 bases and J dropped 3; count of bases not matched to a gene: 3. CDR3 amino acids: CASRRDRDYNEQFF. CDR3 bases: TGTGCCAGCAGGAGGGACAGGGACTACAATGAGCAGTTCTTC.

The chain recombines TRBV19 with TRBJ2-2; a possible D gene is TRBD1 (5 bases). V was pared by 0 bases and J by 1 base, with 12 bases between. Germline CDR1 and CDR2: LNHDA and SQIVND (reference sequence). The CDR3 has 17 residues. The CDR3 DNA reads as TGTGCCAGTAGTATAGATTGGGGCGTCGGGAACACCGGGGAGCTGTTTTTT. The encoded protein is CASSIDWGVGNTGELFF.

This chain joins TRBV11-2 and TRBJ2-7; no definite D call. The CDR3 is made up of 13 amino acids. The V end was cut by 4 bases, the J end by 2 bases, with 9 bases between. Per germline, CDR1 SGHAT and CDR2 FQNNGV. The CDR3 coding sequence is TGTGCCAGCAGCTCCAATTTTGCCTACGAGCAGTACTTC. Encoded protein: CASSSNFAYEQYF.

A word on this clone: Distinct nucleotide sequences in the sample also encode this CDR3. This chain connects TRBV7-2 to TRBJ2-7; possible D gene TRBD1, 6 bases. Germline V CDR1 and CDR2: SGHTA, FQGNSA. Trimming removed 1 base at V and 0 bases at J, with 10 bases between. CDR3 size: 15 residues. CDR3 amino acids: CASSLGTALSYEQYF. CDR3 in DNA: TGTGCCAGCAGCTTAGGGACAGCACTCTCCTACGAGCAGTACTTC.

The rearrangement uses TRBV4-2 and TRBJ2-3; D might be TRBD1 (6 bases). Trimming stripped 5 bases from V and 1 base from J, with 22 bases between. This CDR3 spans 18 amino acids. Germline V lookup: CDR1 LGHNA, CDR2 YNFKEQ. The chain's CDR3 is CASSYGMGQNTGTDTQYF. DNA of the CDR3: TGTGCCAGCAGCTACGGGATGGGACAAAATACGGGCACAGATACGCAGTATTTT.

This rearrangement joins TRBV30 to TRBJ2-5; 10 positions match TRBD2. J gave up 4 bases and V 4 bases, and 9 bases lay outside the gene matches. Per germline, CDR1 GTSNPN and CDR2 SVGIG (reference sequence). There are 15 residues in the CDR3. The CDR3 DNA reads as TGTGCCTGGAATAGACTAGCGGGTCGGGGAGAGACCCAGTACTTC. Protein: CAWNRLAGRGETQYF.

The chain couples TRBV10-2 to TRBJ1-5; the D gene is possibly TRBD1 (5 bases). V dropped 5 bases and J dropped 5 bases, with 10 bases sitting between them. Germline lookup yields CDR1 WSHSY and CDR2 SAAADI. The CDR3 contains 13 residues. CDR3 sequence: CASSSTGDQPQHF. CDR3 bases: TGCGCCAGCAGTAGTACAGGCGATCAGCCCCAGCATTTT.

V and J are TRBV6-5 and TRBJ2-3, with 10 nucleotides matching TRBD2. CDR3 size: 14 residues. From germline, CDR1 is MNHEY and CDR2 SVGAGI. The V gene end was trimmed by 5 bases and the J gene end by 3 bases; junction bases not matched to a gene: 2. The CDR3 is CASSQREGTDTQYF. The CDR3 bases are TGTGCCAGCAGTCAGCGGGAGGGGACAGATACGCAGTATTTT.

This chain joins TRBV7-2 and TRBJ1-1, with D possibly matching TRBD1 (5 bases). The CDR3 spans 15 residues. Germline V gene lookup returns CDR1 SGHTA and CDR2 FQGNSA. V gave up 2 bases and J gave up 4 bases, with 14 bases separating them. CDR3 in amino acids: CASSLFSQGGTEAFF. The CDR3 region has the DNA TGTGCCAGCAGCTTATTCAGCCAGGGTGGCACTGAAGCTTTCTTT.

The CDR3 sequence: CASSIRNEKLFF. In nucleotides, the CDR3 is TGTGCCAGTAGTATCCGTAATGAAAAACTGTTTTTT. J is TRBJ1-4 and V is TRBV19; no clear D. CDR1 and CDR2 from the germline V gene are LNHDA and SQIVND (reference sequence). The CDR3 spans 12 residues. Deletions cut 3 bases from V and 4 bases from J, with 3 bases between.

The CDR3: CASSLTGGLSYEQYF. The CDR3 nucleotides read TGTGCCAGCAGCTTAACCGGGGGACTCTCCTACGAGCAGTACTTC. V usage is TRBV11-1 and J usage is TRBJ2-7; TRBD2 might be the D (6 bases). Germline V gene sequence: CDR1 SGHAT, CDR2 FQDESV (reference sequence). With 2 bases removed from V and 0 bases from J, the gap between germline ends came to 11 bases. This CDR3 has 15 residues.

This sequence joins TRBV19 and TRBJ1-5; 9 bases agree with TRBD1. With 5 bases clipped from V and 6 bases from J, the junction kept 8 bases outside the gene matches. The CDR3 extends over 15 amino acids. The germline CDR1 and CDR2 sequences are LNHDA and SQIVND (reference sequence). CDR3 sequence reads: CASSLYRGRVQPQHF. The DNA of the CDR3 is TGTGCCAGTAGTTTATACAGGGGGCGCGTTCAGCCCCAGCATTTT.

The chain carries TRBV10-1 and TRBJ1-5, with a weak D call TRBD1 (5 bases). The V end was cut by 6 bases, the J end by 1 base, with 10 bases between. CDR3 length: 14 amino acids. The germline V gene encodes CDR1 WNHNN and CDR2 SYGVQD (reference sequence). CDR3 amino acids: CASSFGGSNQPQHF. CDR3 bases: TGCGCCAGCAGCTTCGGGGGGAGCAATCAGCCCCAGCATTTT.

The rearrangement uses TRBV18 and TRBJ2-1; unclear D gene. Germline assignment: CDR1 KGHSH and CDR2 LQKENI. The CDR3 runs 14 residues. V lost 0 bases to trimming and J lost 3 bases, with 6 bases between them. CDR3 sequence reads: CASSPPNSYNEQFF. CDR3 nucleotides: TGTGCCAGCTCACCACCCAACAGCTACAATGAGCAGTTCTTC.

CDR3 in DNA: TGTGCCACCAGGGGAGGGGGCACAGATACGCAGTATTTT. Encoded protein: CATRGGGTDTQYF. This chain joins TRBV24-1 and TRBJ2-3; 7 bases map to TRBD2. The V gene end was trimmed by 7 bases and the J gene end by 1 base; junction bases not matched to a gene: 1. Germline V gene lookup returns CDR1 KGHDR and CDR2 SFDVKD. CDR3 length: 13 residues.

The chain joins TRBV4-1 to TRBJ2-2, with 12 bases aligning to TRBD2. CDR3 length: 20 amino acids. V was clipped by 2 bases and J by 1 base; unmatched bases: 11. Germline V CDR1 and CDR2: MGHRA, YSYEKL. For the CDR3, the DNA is TGCGCCAGCAGCCAATTGGTCACTAGCGGGAGGAATTGGAACACCGGGGAGCTGTTTTTT. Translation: CASSQLVTSGRNWNTGELFF.

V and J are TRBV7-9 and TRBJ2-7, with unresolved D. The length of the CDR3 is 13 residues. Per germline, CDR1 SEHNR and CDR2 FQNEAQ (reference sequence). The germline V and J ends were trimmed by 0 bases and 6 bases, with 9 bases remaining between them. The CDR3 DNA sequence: TGTGCCAGCAGCTTAGCCAGAGAGGCCGAGCAGTACTTC. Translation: CASSLAREAEQYF.

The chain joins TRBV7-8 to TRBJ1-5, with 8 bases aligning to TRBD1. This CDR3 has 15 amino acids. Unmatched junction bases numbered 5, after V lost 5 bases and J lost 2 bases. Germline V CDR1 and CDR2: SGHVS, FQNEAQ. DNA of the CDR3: TGTGCCAGCAGCCCAGGGGGCGCGGGCAATCAGCCCCAGCATTTT. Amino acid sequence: CASSPGGAGNQPQHF.

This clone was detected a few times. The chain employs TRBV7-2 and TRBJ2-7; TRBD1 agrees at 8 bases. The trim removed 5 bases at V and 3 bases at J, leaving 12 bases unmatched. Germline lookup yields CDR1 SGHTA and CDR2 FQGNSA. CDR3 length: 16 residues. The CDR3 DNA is TGTGCCAGCAGCCTAGGACAGGGTGGAATCCTCTACGAGCAGTACTTC. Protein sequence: CASSLGQGGILYEQYF. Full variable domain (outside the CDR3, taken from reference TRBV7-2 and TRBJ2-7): GAGVSQSPSNKVTEKGKDVELRCDPISGHTALYWYRQSLGQGLEFLIYFQGNSAPDKSGLPSDRFSAERTGGSVSTLTIQRTQQEDSAVYLCASSLGQGGILYEQYFGPGTRLTVT.

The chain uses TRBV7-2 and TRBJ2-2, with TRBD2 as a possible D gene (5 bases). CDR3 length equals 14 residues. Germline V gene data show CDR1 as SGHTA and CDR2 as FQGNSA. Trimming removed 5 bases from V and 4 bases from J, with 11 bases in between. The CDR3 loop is CASSKRELTGELFF. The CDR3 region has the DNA TGTGCCAGCAGCAAGAGGGAACTCACCGGGGAGCTGTTTTTT.